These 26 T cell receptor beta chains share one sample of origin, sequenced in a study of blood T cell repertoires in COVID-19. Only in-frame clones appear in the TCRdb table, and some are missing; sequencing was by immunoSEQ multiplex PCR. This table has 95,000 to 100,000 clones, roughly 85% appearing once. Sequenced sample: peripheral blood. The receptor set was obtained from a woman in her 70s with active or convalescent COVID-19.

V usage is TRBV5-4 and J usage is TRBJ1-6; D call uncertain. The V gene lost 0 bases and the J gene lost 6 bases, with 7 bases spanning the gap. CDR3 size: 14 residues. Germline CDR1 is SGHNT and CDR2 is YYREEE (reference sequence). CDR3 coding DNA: TGTGCCAGCAGCTTGGAGAGGATTAATTCACCCCTCCACTTT. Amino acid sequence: CASSLERINSPLHF.

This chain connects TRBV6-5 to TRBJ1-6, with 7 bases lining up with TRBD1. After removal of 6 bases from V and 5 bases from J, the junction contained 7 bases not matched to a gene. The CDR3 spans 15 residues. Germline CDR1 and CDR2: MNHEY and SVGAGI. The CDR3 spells CASRPPGTDNSPLHF. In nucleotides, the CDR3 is TGTGCCAGCAGGCCACCCGGGACAGATAATTCACCCCTCCACTTT.

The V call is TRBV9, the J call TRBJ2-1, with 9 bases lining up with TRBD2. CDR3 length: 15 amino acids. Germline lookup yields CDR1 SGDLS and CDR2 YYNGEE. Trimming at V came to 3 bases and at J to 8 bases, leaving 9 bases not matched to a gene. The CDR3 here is CASSGGGAVGYEQFF. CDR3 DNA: TGTGCCAGCAGCGGCGGGGGGGCCGTAGGTTATGAGCAGTTCTTC.

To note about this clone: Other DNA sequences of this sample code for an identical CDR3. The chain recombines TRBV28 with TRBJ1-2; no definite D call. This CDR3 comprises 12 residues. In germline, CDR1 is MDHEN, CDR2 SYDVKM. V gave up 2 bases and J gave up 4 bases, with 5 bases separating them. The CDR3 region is CASSLRGYGYTF. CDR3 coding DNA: TGTGCCAGCAGTTTACGAGGCTATGGCTACACCTTC.

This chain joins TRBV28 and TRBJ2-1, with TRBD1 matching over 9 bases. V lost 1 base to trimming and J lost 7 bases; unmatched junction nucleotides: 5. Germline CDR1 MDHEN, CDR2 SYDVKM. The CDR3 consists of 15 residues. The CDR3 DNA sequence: TGTGCCAGCAGTTTATCGGGACAGGGAAAGAATGAGCAGTTCTTC. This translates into CASSLSGQGKNEQFF.

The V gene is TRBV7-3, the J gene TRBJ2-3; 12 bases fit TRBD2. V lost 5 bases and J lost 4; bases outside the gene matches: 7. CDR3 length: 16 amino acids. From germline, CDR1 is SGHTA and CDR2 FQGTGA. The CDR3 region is CASSPRLAGVSDTQYF. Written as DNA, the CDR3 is TGTGCCAGCAGCCCCCGACTAGCGGGGGTTTCAGATACGCAGTATTTT.

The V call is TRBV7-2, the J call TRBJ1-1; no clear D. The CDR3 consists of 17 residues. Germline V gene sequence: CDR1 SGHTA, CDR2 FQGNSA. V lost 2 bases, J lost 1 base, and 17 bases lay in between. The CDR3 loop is CASSLKSWQAPNTEAFF. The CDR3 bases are TGTGCCAGCAGCTTAAAATCTTGGCAGGCCCCGAACACTGAAGCTTTCTTT.

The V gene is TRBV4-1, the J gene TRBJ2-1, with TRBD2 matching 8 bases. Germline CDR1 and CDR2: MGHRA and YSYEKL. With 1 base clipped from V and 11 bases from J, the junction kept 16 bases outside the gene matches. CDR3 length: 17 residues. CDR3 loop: CASSQGDLRGAEGKQFF. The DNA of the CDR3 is TGCGCCAGCAGCCAAGGGGATTTGCGGGGGGCCGAGGGGAAGCAGTTCTTC.

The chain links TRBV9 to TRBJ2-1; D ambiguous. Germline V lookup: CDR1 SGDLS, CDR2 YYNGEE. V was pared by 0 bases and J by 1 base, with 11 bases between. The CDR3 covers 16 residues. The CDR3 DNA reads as TGTGCCAGCAGCGTAGGGCATTCCTCATCCTACAATGAGCAGTTCTTC. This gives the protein CASSVGHSSSYNEQFF.

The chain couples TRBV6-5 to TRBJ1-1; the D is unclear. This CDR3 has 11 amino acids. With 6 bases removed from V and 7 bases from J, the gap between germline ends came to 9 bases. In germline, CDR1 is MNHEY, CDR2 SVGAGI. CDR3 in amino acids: CASRKLHEAFF. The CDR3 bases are TGTGCCAGCAGGAAGCTTCATGAAGCTTTCTTT.

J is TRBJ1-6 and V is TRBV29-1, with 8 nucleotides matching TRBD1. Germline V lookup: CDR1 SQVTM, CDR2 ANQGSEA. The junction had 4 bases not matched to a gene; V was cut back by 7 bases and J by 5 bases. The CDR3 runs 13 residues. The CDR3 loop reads CSALQGDNSPLHF. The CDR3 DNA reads TGCAGCGCGTTACAGGGGGATAATTCACCCCTCCACTTT.

The CDR3 nucleotides read TGCGCCAGCAGCCTCCGGGAAAATGAAAAACTGTTTTTT. Protein: CASSLRENEKLFF. The V gene is TRBV4-1, the J gene TRBJ1-4; no clear D gene. CDR3 length: 13 residues. Per germline, CDR1 MGHRA and CDR2 YSYEKL. The V end lost 4 bases, the J end lost 5 bases, and 8 bases lay between the germline ends.

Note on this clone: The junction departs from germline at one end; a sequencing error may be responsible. The CDR3 nucleotides read TGTGCTAGCAGCCCCCGACTAGCGGGGGGGGAGACCCAGTACTTC. Protein sequence: CASSPRLAGGETQYF. J is TRBJ2-5 and V is TRBV7-7, with 14 bases matching TRBD2. CDR1 is SSHAT and CDR2 is FNYEAQ in the germline V gene (reference sequence). This CDR3 is built from 15 residues. Full variable domain (remainder filled in from reference TRBV7-7 and TRBJ2-5): GAGVSQSPRYKVTKRGQDVTLRCDPISSHATLYWYQQALGQGPEFLTYFNYEAQPDKSGLPSDRFSAERPEGSISTLTIQRTEQRDSAMYRCASSPRLAGGETQYFGPGTRLLVL.

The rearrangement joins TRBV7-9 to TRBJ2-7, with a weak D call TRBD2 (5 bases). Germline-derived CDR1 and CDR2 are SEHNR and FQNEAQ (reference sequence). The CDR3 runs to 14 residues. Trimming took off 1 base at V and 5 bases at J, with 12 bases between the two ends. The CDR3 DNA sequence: TGTGCCAGCAGCTTAGGCGGGCGCCGGGACGAGCAGTACTTC. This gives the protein CASSLGGRRDEQYF.

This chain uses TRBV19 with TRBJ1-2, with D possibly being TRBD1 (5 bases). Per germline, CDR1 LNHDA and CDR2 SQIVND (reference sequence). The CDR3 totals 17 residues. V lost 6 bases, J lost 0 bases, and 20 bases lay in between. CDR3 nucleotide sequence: TGTGCCAGTAGGGTTATTCGAGGCAGGGAAGCTAACTATGGCTACACCTTC. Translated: CASRVIRGREANYGYTF.

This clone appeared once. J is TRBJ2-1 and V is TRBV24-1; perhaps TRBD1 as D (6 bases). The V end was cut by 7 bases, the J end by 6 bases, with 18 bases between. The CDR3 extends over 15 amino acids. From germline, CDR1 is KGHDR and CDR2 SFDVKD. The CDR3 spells CATSLSTGFPNEQFF. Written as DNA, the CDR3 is TGTGCCACCAGCCTATCGACAGGCTTCCCCAATGAGCAGTTCTTC.

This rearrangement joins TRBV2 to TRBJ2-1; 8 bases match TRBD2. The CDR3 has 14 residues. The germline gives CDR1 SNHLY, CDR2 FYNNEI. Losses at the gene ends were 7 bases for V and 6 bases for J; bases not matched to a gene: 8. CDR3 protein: CASKRAGAGNEQFF. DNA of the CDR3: TGTGCCAGCAAACGAGCGGGAGCTGGCAATGAGCAGTTCTTC.

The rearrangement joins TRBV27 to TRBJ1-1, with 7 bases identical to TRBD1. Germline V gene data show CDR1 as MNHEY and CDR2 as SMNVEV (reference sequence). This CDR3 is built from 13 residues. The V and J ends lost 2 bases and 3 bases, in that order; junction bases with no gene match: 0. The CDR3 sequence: CASSLQGDTEAFF. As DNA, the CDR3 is TGTGCCAGCAGTTTACAGGGGGACACTGAAGCTTTCTTT.

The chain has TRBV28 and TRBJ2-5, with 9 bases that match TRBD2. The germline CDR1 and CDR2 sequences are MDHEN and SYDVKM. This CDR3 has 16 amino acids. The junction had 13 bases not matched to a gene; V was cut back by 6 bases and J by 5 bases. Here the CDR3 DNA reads TGTGCCAGCAGGGGAGGACTAGCGTATGAGAGGGAGACCCAGTACTTC. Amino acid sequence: CASRGGLAYERETQYF. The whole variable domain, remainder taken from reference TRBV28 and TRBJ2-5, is DVKVTQSSRYLVKRTGEKVFLECVQDMDHENMFWYRQDPGLGLRLIYFSYDVKMKEKGDIPEGYSVSREKKERFSLILESASTNQTSMYLCASRGGLAYERETQYFGPGTRLLVL.

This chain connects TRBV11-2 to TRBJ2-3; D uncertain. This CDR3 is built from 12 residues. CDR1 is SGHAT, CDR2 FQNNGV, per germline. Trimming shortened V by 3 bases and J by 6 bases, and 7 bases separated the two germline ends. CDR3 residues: CASSFRRDTQYF. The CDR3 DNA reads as TGTGCCAGCAGCTTCCGGCGGGATACGCAGTATTTT.

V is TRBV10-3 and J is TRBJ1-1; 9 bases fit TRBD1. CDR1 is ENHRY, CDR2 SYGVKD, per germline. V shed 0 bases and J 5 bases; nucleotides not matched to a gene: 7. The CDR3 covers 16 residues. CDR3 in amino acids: CAISESGQGPGTEAFF. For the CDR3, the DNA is TGTGCCATCAGTGAGTCTGGACAGGGGCCGGGAACTGAAGCTTTCTTT.

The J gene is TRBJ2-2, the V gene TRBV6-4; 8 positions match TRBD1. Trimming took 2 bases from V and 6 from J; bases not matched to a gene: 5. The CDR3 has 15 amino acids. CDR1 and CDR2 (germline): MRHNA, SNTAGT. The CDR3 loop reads CASSDIGRGPGELFF. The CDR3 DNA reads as TGTGCCAGCAGTGACATCGGCAGGGGGCCCGGGGAGCTGTTTTTT.

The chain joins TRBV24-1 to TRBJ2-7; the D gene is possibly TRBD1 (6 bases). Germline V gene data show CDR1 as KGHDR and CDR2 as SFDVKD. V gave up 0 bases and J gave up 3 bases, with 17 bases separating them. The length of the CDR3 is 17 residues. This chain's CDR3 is CATSDLSGDTRYYEQYF. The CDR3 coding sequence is TGTGCCACCAGTGATTTGAGTGGGGACACCAGATACTACGAGCAGTACTTC.

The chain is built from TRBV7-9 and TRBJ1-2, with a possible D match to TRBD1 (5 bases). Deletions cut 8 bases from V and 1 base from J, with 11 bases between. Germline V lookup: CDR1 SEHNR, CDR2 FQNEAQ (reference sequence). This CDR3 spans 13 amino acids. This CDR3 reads CASSIDSNYGYTF. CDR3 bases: TGTGCCAGCTCAATAGACAGTAACTATGGCTACACCTTC.

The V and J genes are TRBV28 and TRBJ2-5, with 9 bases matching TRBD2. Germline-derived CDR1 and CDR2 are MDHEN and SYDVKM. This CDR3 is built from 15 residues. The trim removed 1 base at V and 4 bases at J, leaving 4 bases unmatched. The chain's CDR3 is CASSLLAGVGETQYF. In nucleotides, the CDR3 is TGTGCCAGCAGTTTATTAGCGGGGGTCGGAGAGACCCAGTACTTC.

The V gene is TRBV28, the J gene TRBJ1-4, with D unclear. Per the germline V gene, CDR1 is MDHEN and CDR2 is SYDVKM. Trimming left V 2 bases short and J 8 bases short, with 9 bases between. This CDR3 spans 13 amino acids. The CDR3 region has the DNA TGTGCCAGCAGTTTACGGTCAGGAGAAAAACTGTTTTTT. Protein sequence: CASSLRSGEKLFF.